Sequencing of this T cell receptor beta chain was carried out in a study of OX40 agonist ivuxolimab in advanced cancers. Study background: As their treatment, patients were administered ivuxolimab, an agonistic anti-OX40 (CD134) antibody. Patient treatment consisted of intravenous ivuxolimab administration every 2 weeks at 0.01 to 10 mg/kg. From about 23 to 85 years was the age range, with a mean of around 57 years, and around 83% were male. General observations from the study: Clonal expansion by week 6 occurred in CD4+ and CD8+ blood T cells (at 0.1 to 3.0 mg/kg).

As concerns this clone: The antigen is undetermined.

Generated by immunoSEQ multiplex PCR, the TCRdb table keeps only in-frame clones and is missing some. The profile covers around 63,000 clones, with approximately 90% appearing a single time and over 0.25% taken by the ten largest. Looked up from germline, CDR1 is SEHNR and CDR2 is FQNEAQ (reference sequence). The CDR3 is 16 amino acids. Deletions cut 5 bases from V and 1 base from J, with 14 bases between. The clonotype originates from an adult with an advanced solid tumor such as melanoma, head and neck, liver or kidney cancer. The sequences come from CD4+ or CD8+ T cells sorted from blood, collected in a trial of the OX40 agonist ivuxolimab. V is TRBV7-9 and J is TRBJ1-4; TRBD1 is a possible D gene (5 bases). This CDR3 is CASSIISGQTNEKLFF. The CDR3 DNA sequence: TGTGCCAGCAGCATAATAAGTGGACAAACTAATGAAAAACTGTTTTTT.